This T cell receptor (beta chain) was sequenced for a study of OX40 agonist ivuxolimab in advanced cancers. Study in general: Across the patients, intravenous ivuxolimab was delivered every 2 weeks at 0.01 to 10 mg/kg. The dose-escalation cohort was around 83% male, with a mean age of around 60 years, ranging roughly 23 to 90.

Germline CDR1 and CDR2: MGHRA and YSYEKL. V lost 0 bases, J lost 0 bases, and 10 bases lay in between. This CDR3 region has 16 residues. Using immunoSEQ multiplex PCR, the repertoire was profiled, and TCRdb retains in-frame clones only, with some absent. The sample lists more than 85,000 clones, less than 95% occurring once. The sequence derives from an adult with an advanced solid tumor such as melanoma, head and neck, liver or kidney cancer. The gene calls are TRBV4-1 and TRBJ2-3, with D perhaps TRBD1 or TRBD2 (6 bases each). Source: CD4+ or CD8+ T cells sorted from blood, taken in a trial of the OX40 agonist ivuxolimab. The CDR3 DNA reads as TGCGCCAGCAGCCAAGATAGGGGGAGGAGCACAGATACGCAGTATTTT. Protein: CASSQDRGRSTDTQYF.